This T cell receptor beta chain is from a study of Ad26.COV2.S vaccination and SARS-CoV-2 variants. At the level of the study: Participants got Ad26.COV2.S intramuscularly, once or twice 56 days apart.

Germline-derived CDR1 and CDR2 are SGHKS and YYEKEE (reference sequence). There are 15 residues in the CDR3. Trimming removed 3 bases at V and 5 bases at J, with 18 bases between. Points on this clone: The antigen is unknown.

Points from the study as a whole: From the TCR breadth and depth analyses, total T cell responses may have been underestimated. With respect to non-spike TCR breadth, vaccine and placebo recipients were similar.

Libraries were prepared by immunoSEQ multiplex PCR; TCRdb keeps only in-frame clonotypes and omits some of them. The sample contains about 680,000 clones, 80% to 90% of which appear only once. The treatment denotes: some 20 received Ad26.COV2.S at low or high dose, single or two shots; roughly five received placebo; per-sample allocation not given. Material that was analyzed had been drawn on day 63 after the first vaccine or placebo injection. Donor was an adult aged 18-55 years in Boston. The TCR comes from a person between 18 and 60 years old who received the Ad26.COV2.S COVID-19 vaccine or a placebo. The genes are TRBV5-5 and TRBJ2-7; no reliable D call. Source: peripheral blood, taken in a trial of Ad26.COV2.S vaccine versus placebo. CDR3 amino acids: CASSSSKGIVDEQYF. In nucleotides, the CDR3 is TGTGCCAGCAGCTCGTCTAAGGGTATAGTGGACGAGCAGTACTTC.